The 23 T cell receptor beta chains listed next were all sequenced from one sample in a study of shared clonotypes between healthy human individuals (dated by TCRdb to about 2020). Receptors were amplified or captured by the immunoSEQ multiplex PCR assay. TCRdb's version of the immuneACCESS table is confined to in-frame rearrangements and falls short of the full clone set. An unresolved V gene accounts for under half of the shortfall where checked; the remainder is of unknown origin. The table for this sample lists some 2,000,000 clones; roughly 95% of them were counted only once. The ten largest clones capture more than 0.1% of the sample. The specimen was naive CD4+ T cells sorted from blood. The cell subset or site label, as the study defines it: CD45RA+ positively selected. Receptors originate from a man aged 18 to 35 in good health.

This clone came up once. This chain links TRBV2 with TRBJ1-4, with D possibly being TRBD1 (5 bases). The CDR3 spans 14 residues. Between the trimmed V and J ends, which lost 7 bases and 3 bases, there was a span of 12 bases. Germline CDR1 SNHLY, CDR2 FYNNEI. In nucleotides, the CDR3 is TGTGCCAGCACCAGACAGCCTGCTAATGAAAAACTGTTTTTT. Translated, it gives CASTRQPANEKLFF.

This CDR3 reads CASSSPTRDRVSYGYTF. The CDR3 DNA reads TGTGCCAGCAGCTCCCCCACCCGGGACAGGGTCTCCTATGGCTACACCTTC. The chain joins TRBV21-1 to TRBJ1-2; the D call TRBD1 from the table was never checked on the DNA. TRBV21-1 is a documented pseudogene. CDR3 length: 17 amino acids.

This clone was counted a single time. The chain is built from TRBV5-4 and TRBJ2-5, with D unresolved. The CDR3 is 12 amino acids. CDR1 is SGHNT, CDR2 YYREEE, per germline (reference sequence). V was cut by 4 bases and J by 7 bases, with 11 bases left in between. The CDR3: CASSPDLGTQYF. The CDR3 DNA reads TGTGCCAGCAGCCCCGACTTGGGGACCCAGTACTTC.

The chain recombines TRBV4-1 with TRBJ2-1, with D perhaps matching TRBD2 (6 bases). The length of the CDR3 is 15 residues. Germline V gene data show CDR1 as MGHRA and CDR2 as YSYEKL. V was shortened by 6 bases and J by 4 bases, with 16 bases between the two germline ends. CDR3 sequence: CASRPAGTSYNEQFF. The CDR3 DNA sequence: TGCGCCAGCAGGCCAGCCGGGACTTCATACAATGAGCAGTTCTTC.

Concerning this clone itself: Other DNA variants within this sample encode the same CDR3. The V gene is TRBV10-1, the J gene TRBJ2-2, with D hard to call. Germline CDR1 and CDR2: WNHNN and SYGVQD (reference sequence). The V end lost 0 bases, the J end lost 5 bases, and 7 bases lay between the germline ends. CDR3 length: 14 amino acids. The CDR3 loop reads CASSESPGTGELFF. CDR3 coding DNA: TGCGCCAGCAGTGAGTCCCCCGGAACCGGGGAGCTGTTTTTT.

This clone was detected only once. Other DNA sequences in the same sample also yield this CDR3. The J gene is TRBJ2-1, the V gene TRBV2; 7 nucleotides line up with TRBD1. After removal of 1 base from V and 1 base from J, the junction contained 1 base not matched to a gene. Per the germline V gene, CDR1 is SNHLY and CDR2 is FYNNEI. The CDR3 is 15 amino acids. This CDR3 reads CASSEDRGSYNEQFF. For the CDR3, the DNA is TGTGCCAGCAGTGAAGACAGGGGATCCTACAATGAGCAGTTCTTC.

The chain joins TRBV14 to TRBJ2-1; no reliable D call. This CDR3 comprises 13 residues. Trimming shortened V by 0 bases and J by 9 bases, and 9 bases separated the two germline ends. The germline V gene has CDR1 SGHDN and CDR2 FVKESK. CDR3 region: CASSQDRSGEQFF. CDR3 bases: TGTGCCAGCAGCCAAGATAGGTCAGGTGAGCAGTTCTTC.

This chain uses TRBV5-1 with TRBJ1-2; 8 positions match TRBD1. From germline, CDR1 is SGHRS and CDR2 YFSETQ. Losses at the gene ends were 4 bases for V and 4 bases for J; bases not matched to a gene: 9. The CDR3 extends over 15 amino acids. CDR3: CASSAAGTGSYGYTF. The CDR3 nucleotides are TGCGCCAGCAGCGCTGCCGGGACAGGCTCCTATGGCTACACCTTC.

V is TRBV10-3 and J is TRBJ1-2; maybe TRBD1 (5 bases). Germline-derived CDR1 and CDR2 are ENHRY and SYGVKD. V was clipped by 0 bases and J by 4 bases, with 9 bases between them. This CDR3 is built from 14 residues. The CDR3 nucleotides read TGTGCCATCAGTGAGTCGAAGGGGTCCTATGGCTACACCTTC. Its translation is CAISESKGSYGYTF.

The chain uses TRBV27 and TRBJ2-3; the match to TRBD2 covers 8 bases. Germline values: CDR1 MNHEY, CDR2 SMNVEV (reference sequence). The CDR3 is made up of 14 amino acids. V was pared by 3 bases and J by 1 base, with 0 bases of the junction left unmatched. CDR3 sequence reads: CASSFGGGTDTQYF. The CDR3 coding sequence is TGTGCCAGCAGTTTCGGGGGGGGCACAGATACGCAGTATTTT.

The sample holds a few counts of this clone. The chain employs TRBV6-6 and TRBJ2-5, with TRBD2 matching over 10 bases. This CDR3 has 15 residues. V was pared by 6 bases and J by 5 bases, with 9 bases of the junction left unmatched. In germline, CDR1 is MNHNY, CDR2 SVGAGI (reference sequence). CDR3 in DNA: TGTGCCAGCAGCGTGACTAGCGGGCCAGGGGAGACCCAGTACTTC. This encodes CASSVTSGPGETQYF.

The rearrangement joins TRBV7-9 to TRBJ2-1; TRBD2 agrees at 9 bases. After removal of 2 bases from V and 6 bases from J, the junction contained 5 bases not matched to a gene. CDR1 is SEHNR, CDR2 FQNEAQ, per germline (reference sequence). This CDR3 region has 15 residues. The CDR3 DNA follows: TGTGCCAGCAGCTTATGGACTAGCGCCTTCAATGAGCAGTTCTTC. Translating it yields CASSLWTSAFNEQFF.

This chain connects TRBV5-4 to TRBJ2-7, with a possible D match to TRBD2 (5 bases). Looked up from germline, CDR1 is SGHNT and CDR2 is YYREEE (reference sequence). There are 11 residues in the CDR3. Trimming took 4 bases from V and 7 from J, leaving 9 bases between them. This CDR3 is CASSRGGEQYF. As DNA, the CDR3 is TGTGCCAGCAGCCGCGGAGGAGAGCAGTACTTC.

CDR3 sequence: CAWSRDMNTEAFF. CDR3 in DNA: TGTGCCTGGAGTAGAGACATGAACACTGAAGCTTTCTTT. The chain joins TRBV30 to TRBJ1-1; D ambiguous. The CDR3 length is 13 residues. The V gene lost 2 bases and the J gene lost 0 bases, with 7 bases spanning the gap. In germline, CDR1 is GTSNPN, CDR2 SVGIG (reference sequence).

The chain recombines TRBV5-1 with TRBJ2-6; D possibly corresponds to TRBD2 (5 bases). CDR1 SGHRS and CDR2 YFSETQ come from the germline V gene. The CDR3 loop spans 18 amino acids. V gave up 4 bases and J gave up 0 bases, with 17 bases separating them. The chain's CDR3 is CASSKEAMESSGANVLTF. The CDR3 DNA is TGCGCCAGCAGCAAGGAGGCGATGGAGAGCTCTGGGGCCAACGTCCTGACTTTC. Using reference TRBV5-1 and TRBJ2-6 for the parts outside the CDR3, the full variable domain is KAGVTQTPRYLIKTRGQQVTLSCSPISGHRSVSWYQQTPGQGLQFLFEYFSETQRNKGNFPGRFSGRQFSNSRSEMNVSTLELGDSALYLCASSKEAMESSGANVLTFGAGSRLTVL.

CDR3 sequence reads: CASSEANFYHF. The CDR3 DNA reads TGTGCCAGCAGTGAAGCGAATTTTTATCATTTT. J is TRBJ1-5 and V is TRBV2; D gene uncertain. Trimming left V 0 bases short and J 16 bases short, with 10 bases between. CDR3 length: 11 amino acids. Germline V gene data show CDR1 as SNHLY and CDR2 as FYNNEI.

This clone was recorded only once. This sequence joins TRBV2 and TRBJ2-3; D may be TRBD2 (5 bases). Trimming left V 4 bases short and J 5 bases short, with 13 bases between. Germline-derived CDR1 and CDR2 are SNHLY and FYNNEI. This CDR3 is 14 amino acids long. CDR3 nucleotides: TGTGCCAGCAGTGGGACTGTGTTGGGAGATACGCAGTATTTT. Amino acids: CASSGTVLGDTQYF.

The V gene is TRBV28, the J gene TRBJ1-4; D is perhaps TRBD1 (5 bases). Germline V lookup: CDR1 MDHEN, CDR2 SYDVKM. The V and J ends lost 7 bases and 8 bases respectively, with 20 bases between them. The length of the CDR3 is 15 residues. The CDR3 loop is CASTRPGPLAEKLFF. CDR3 sequence (DNA): TGTGCCAGCACCCGACCGGGGCCCCTGGCGGAAAAACTGTTTTTT.

V and J are TRBV4-1 and TRBJ2-1; 8 positions match TRBD2. With 5 bases clipped from V and 2 bases from J, the junction kept 8 bases outside the gene matches. Germline V CDR1 and CDR2: MGHRA, YSYEKL. The CDR3 runs 16 residues. CDR3 nucleotide sequence: TGCGCCAGCAGCTGGAGCGGGAGTGAGGCCTACAATGAGCAGTTCTTC. Protein product: CASSWSGSEAYNEQFF.

This chain links TRBV28 with TRBJ1-3; D uncertain. The germline gives CDR1 MDHEN, CDR2 SYDVKM. The CDR3 is made up of 15 amino acids. V gave up 2 bases and J gave up 4 bases, with 12 bases separating them. CDR3 DNA: TGTGCCAGCAGTTTAGTCGTAAAGTCCGGAAACACCATATATTTT. It encodes CASSLVVKSGNTIYF. The full variable domain, in which reference TRBV28 and TRBJ1-3 provide the parts outside the CDR3, is DVKVTQSSRYLVKRTGEKVFLECVQDMDHENMFWYRQDPGLGLRLIYFSYDVKMKEKGDIPEGYSVSREKKERFSLILESASTNQTSMYLCASSLVVKSGNTIYFGEGSWLTVV.

The chain is built from TRBV10-1 and TRBJ2-7, with a weak D call TRBD1 (6 bases). The CDR3 is 13 residues long. V was clipped by 5 bases and J by 2 bases, with 10 bases between them. Per the germline V gene, CDR1 is WNHNN and CDR2 is SYGVQD (reference sequence). DNA for the CDR3: TGCGCCAGCAGTCGCCAGGGGACCTACGAGCAGTACTTC. It codes for CASSRQGTYEQYF.

In its sample, this clone was seen once. The genes are TRBV10-2 and TRBJ2-6; D gene unclear. Germline V lookup: CDR1 WSHSY, CDR2 SAAADI. Between the trimmed V and J ends, which lost 1 base and 2 bases, there was a span of 6 bases. The CDR3 length is 15 residues. The CDR3 sequence is CASSELSPGANVLTF. The CDR3 DNA follows: TGCGCCAGCAGTGAGTTATCCCCTGGGGCCAACGTCCTGACTTTC.

This clone was recorded only once. Other DNA sequences in the sample encode the same CDR3. The V and J genes are TRBV30 and TRBJ1-1, with D possibly being TRBD1 (6 bases). V shed 8 bases and J shed 1 base, with 11 bases lying between them. The length of the CDR3 is 12 residues. Germline lookup yields CDR1 GTSNPN and CDR2 SVGIG (reference sequence). CDR3 nucleotides: TGTGCCGCAGGGGATCGGAACACTGAAGCTTTCTTT. This sequence encodes CAAGDRNTEAFF.